The 15 T cell receptor beta chains given below trace back to one sample, sequenced in a study of OX40 agonist ivuxolimab in advanced cancers. Method: immunoSEQ multiplex PCR; TCRdb's copy keeps in-frame clones and lacks some. This sample carries 50,000 to 75,000 clones, around 90% of them seen once, and the ten largest clones take under 2.5%. Here the sequenced sample was CD4+ or CD8+ T cells sorted from blood, taken in a trial of the OX40 agonist ivuxolimab. These receptors were collected from an adult with an advanced solid tumor such as melanoma, head and neck, liver or kidney cancer.

This sequence joins TRBV9 and TRBJ1-4, with D possibly being TRBD1 (5 bases). CDR3 size: 16 residues. V gave up 0 bases and J gave up 7 bases, with 16 bases separating them. Germline V CDR1 and CDR2: SGDLS, YYNGEE. CDR3 nucleotides: TGTGCCAGCAGCGTAGACACAGGTGTTGGTCTTGAAAAACTGTTTTTT. Translated: CASSVDTGVGLEKLFF.

Note on this clone: The sample carries other DNA sequences with the same CDR3. The chain joins TRBV6-5 to TRBJ1-1; the match to TRBD1 covers 10 bases. The CDR3 runs 13 residues. The germline gives CDR1 MNHEY, CDR2 SVGAGI. After removal of 5 bases from V and 5 bases from J, the junction contained 2 bases not matched to a gene. In DNA form, the CDR3 reads TGTGCCAGCAGTCGGACAGGGGGGACTGAAGCTTTCTTT. This gives the protein CASSRTGGTEAFF.

The V and J genes are TRBV7-2 and TRBJ2-7; no reliable D call. With 0 bases removed from V and 2 bases from J, the gap between germline ends came to 2 bases. The CDR3 totals 12 residues. Germline assignment: CDR1 SGHTA and CDR2 FQGNSA. The CDR3 loop is CASSLAPYEQYF. The CDR3 DNA is TGTGCCAGCAGCTTAGCCCCCTACGAGCAGTACTTC.

The chain recombines TRBV5-1 with TRBJ2-5, with D uncertain. V lost 3 bases, J lost 0 bases, and 6 bases lay in between. This CDR3 has 13 amino acids. The V gene's germline CDR1 is SGHRS and CDR2 YFSETQ. As DNA, the CDR3 is TGCGCCAGCAGCTCCAGGAACCAAGAGACCCAGTACTTC. Protein sequence: CASSSRNQETQYF. Filled out from reference TRBV5-1 and TRBJ2-5, the complete variable domain reads KAGVTQTPRYLIKTRGQQVTLSCSPISGHRSVSWYQQTPGQGLQFLFEYFSETQRNKGNFPGRFSGRQFSNSRSEMNVSTLELGDSALYLCASSSRNQETQYFGPGTRLLVL.

This clone has a single count. This chain uses TRBV7-3 with TRBJ2-7; 8 bases match TRBD1. V was pared by 6 bases and J by 7 bases, with 8 bases of the junction left unmatched. This CDR3 has 13 amino acids. Germline V gives CDR1 SGHTA, CDR2 FQGTGA. Here the CDR3 reads CASREGQGGEQYF. CDR3 bases: TGTGCCAGCAGGGAAGGACAGGGCGGGGAGCAGTACTTC.

V gene TRBV29-1 combines with J gene TRBJ1-4; TRBD1 aligns across 7 bases. Germline CDR1 SQVTM, CDR2 ANQGSEA. The CDR3 covers 16 residues. The CDR3 bases are TGCTCTGCGCGGTCCCAGGGGGGGATCCTAGGTGAAAAACTGTTTTTT. As protein: CSARSQGGILGEKLFF.

J is TRBJ2-7 and V is TRBV6-1; TRBD1 aligns across 9 bases. The CDR3 loop spans 15 amino acids. Per the germline V gene, CDR1 is MNHNS and CDR2 is SASEGT. Trimming took 5 bases from V and 0 from J; bases not matched to a gene: 5. The CDR3: CASSSGTGNSYEQYF. Written as DNA, the CDR3 is TGTGCCAGCAGTTCCGGGACAGGGAACTCCTACGAGCAGTACTTC.

The chain couples TRBV5-1 to TRBJ2-3; TRBD1 agrees at 8 bases. Germline loops: CDR1 SGHRS, CDR2 YFSETQ. The CDR3 covers 17 residues. The J segment lost 4 bases and the V segment lost 4 bases, leaving 14 bases of the junction unmatched. The CDR3 coding sequence is TGCGCCAGCAGCAGTCGGGACAGGCAGGGGACCTCAGATACGCAGTATTTT. The encoded protein is CASSSRDRQGTSDTQYF.

This chain connects TRBV11-3 to TRBJ1-6, with D possibly matching TRBD1 (5 bases). V lost 5 bases and J lost 0, with 17 bases in between. This CDR3 is 18 amino acids long. Germline assignment: CDR1 SGHNT and CDR2 YENEEA. The CDR3 DNA reads as TGTGCCAGCAGCCCCTCTGGACGCCAGGGCTCCTATAATTCACCCCTCCACTTT. Its translation is CASSPSGRQGSYNSPLHF.

A single count supports this clone. CDR3 bases: TGTGCCAGCAGCTTGGAACAGGGTAGCTATTCACCCCTCCACTTT. Protein sequence: CASSLEQGSYSPLHF. The chain couples TRBV5-4 to TRBJ1-6; possible D gene TRBD1, 6 bases. The CDR3 contains 15 residues. Germline CDR1 and CDR2: SGHNT and YYREEE (reference sequence). Between the trimmed V and J ends, which lost 0 bases and 8 bases, there was a span of 12 bases.

V usage is TRBV15 and J usage is TRBJ2-1, with D maybe TRBD2 (6 bases). Between the trimmed V and J ends, which lost 6 bases and 10 bases, there was a span of 16 bases. The CDR3 sequence is 13 residues long. Germline V gene sequence: CDR1 LNHNV, CDR2 YYDKDF (reference sequence). The CDR3 spells CATRGAGSEEQFF. CDR3 in DNA: TGTGCCACCAGAGGGGCCGGGAGTGAGGAGCAGTTCTTC.

The chain carries TRBV5-4 and TRBJ1-2; D gene unclear. V lost 0 bases, J lost 7 bases, and 10 bases lay in between. This CDR3 contains 13 residues. Germline V lookup: CDR1 SGHNT, CDR2 YYREEE (reference sequence). The DNA of the CDR3 is TGTGCCAGCAGCTTGGAGTGGAGCGGTGGCTACACCTTC. Translation: CASSLEWSGGYTF.

This clone was picked up one time. This chain links TRBV2 with TRBJ2-1, with a possible D match to TRBD1 (5 bases). CDR3 size: 15 residues. Per the germline V gene, CDR1 is SNHLY and CDR2 is FYNNEI. The germline V and J ends were trimmed by 1 base and 2 bases, with 9 bases remaining between them. CDR3 amino acids: CASSEGLGPYNEQFF. DNA for the CDR3: TGTGCCAGCAGTGAAGGCCTGGGGCCCTACAATGAGCAGTTCTTC.

The chain carries TRBV5-8 and TRBJ1-2; weak D call: TRBD1 (6 bases). The V end lost 3 bases, the J end lost 0 bases, and 15 bases lay between the germline ends. The CDR3 contains 16 residues. The germline gives CDR1 SGHTS, CDR2 YDEGEE. The CDR3 nucleotides are TGTGCCAGCAGCTCTGGACAGCCGCCGACTAACTATGGCTACACCTTC. Its translation is CASSSGQPPTNYGYTF.

Concerning this clone: At one end the junction does not follow the germline gene, possibly because of a read error. Distinct nucleotide sequences in the sample also encode this CDR3. V usage is TRBV5-1 and J usage is TRBJ1-1; 7 positions agree with TRBD1. The CDR3 has 16 residues. CDR1 SGHRS and CDR2 YFSETQ come from the germline V gene. The CDR3 bases are TGCGCCAGCAGTTTGGCGGGAGGGGGCGCTTGGACTGAAGCTTTCTTT. Protein product: CASSLAGGGAWTEAFF.